This T cell receptor beta chain is from a study of T cell responses to AZD1222 COVID-19 vaccine (dated by TCRdb to about 2021). General notes on the study: AZD1222 recipients with second doses at about 4 weeks or about 12 weeks were pooled, because spike-specific TCR depth and breadth did not differ between schedules. A total of about 250 trial participants underwent TCR sequencing, of whom 200 to 220 had received two doses of AZD1222 and about 25 had received two doses of the MenACWY control vaccine. Enrollment into the trials was organized by age into subgroups of 18-55, 56-69 and 70-plus years, and those subgroups contained roughly 140, 27 and 60 TCR-sequenced participants, respectively. What the research found in general, with its limitations: After two AZD1222 doses, spike-specific TCR breadth and depth were significantly higher than at day 0 and than in MenACWY recipients. The whole spike protein was spanned by vaccine-associated CD4 TCRs, and dominant responses were seen in regions 160-218 and 743-854. Conclusions about previously exposed vaccinees are limited because only six or seven AZD1222 recipients were SARS-CoV-2 seropositive at baseline. The 56-69-year group was small, and its depth increase did not reach significance, likely because of low power. Reportedly, almost half of the unique spike-specific TCRs recognized epitopes lying outside the regions that are mutated in the B.1.351 and B.1.1.7 variants. Participants were mostly white British, with more females than males. The authors suggested clonal diversity may have been underestimated. Because no day 14 peak-response samples were available, repertoires were characterized only after the peak T cell response.

The CDR3 regions of human TCRbeta chains were analyzed by immunosequencing. Per the authors' processing: Repertoire TCRs were checked for matches against a reference library of SARS-CoV-2-specific TCRs that had been generated using the MIRA antigen-specificity platform. Breadth was defined as the fraction of unique TCRs that were SARS-CoV-2-associated. Depth was defined as the fraction of total T cells that were SARS-CoV-2-associated. Using the MIRA data, every spike-specific TCR was mapped to the spike region that the TCR reacted to and assigned to either a CD4 or a CD8 class. Log10-transformed breadth and depth values were compared by one-way ANOVA with Sidak's multiple comparisons tests. This is the immuneACCESS table as TCRdb keeps it, with only in-frame sequences that have V and J called. A part of the clones is gone; compared with another copy, unresolved V genes explain less than half, and the rest is unexplained. From that table come the V and J calls and clone size; the DNA was used to work out D and trimming. This sample holds some 150,000 clones; roughly 91% were observed only once. Approximately 2.1% of the sample rests with the top ten.

This clone was seen once. Its binding antigen is unknown. No clone much larger than this one lies a single base away; base qualities are absent. In light of the paper, this sample's time point label describes: baseline before first vaccination. Vaccinee samples came from UK trials COV001 and COV002, including a single-blind randomized controlled phase 2/3 trial of AZD1222 (ChAdOx1 nCoV-19) in healthy adults. Trial participant PBMC samples were collected at day 0 and day 28 after the second dose for TCRbeta chain sequencing. This specimen was peripheral blood, taken on day 0 of AZD1222 vaccination. The clonotype originates from an adult in good health.

The CDR3 region: CASSFGTDSYEQYF. The nucleotide sequence reads TGCGCCAGCAGCTTCGGGACGGACTCCTACGAGCAGTACTTC. This sequence uses TRBV5-1 and TRBJ2-7, with the D call perhaps TRBD1 or TRBD2, each one matching 5 bases. The CDR3 measures 14 amino acids from cysteine to phenylalanine. CDR3 DNA only is kept here, 42 bases in frame from base 1. CDR1 and CDR2 (SGHRS, YFSETQ) derive from the germline V gene. V gives up 2 bases and J gives up 0 bases, and the segment between their germline ends measures 9 bases.